A single sample gave rise to the 5 T cell receptor beta chains below, sequenced in a study of CD8+CD57+ T cells in acquired aplastic anemia. Patients chosen for sequencing had shown CD8+CD57+ cell expansion by flow cytometry. Profiling that covered TCR beta VDJ and CDR3 relied on genomic DNA as its template. TCRdb re-called the reads with MiXCR, one entry per CDR3 protein. This sample has 200,000 to 300,000 distinct CDR3 sequences; 82% occur once, and the top ten carry around 40%. Sample: sorted CD4+, CD8+, or CD8+CD57+ T cells (not recorded which) from PBMCs. The receptor source for this set is a human donor with aplastic anemia.

About this clonotype itself: The CDR3 carries no conserved terminal phenylalanine or tryptophan, so it likely arises from a read error. Because the CDR3's place on the DNA is in doubt, the DNA is left out and the CDR3 is given as listed by TCRdb. The chain recombines TRBV7-9 with TRBJ1-5. The CDR3 contains 13 residues when both ends are counted. Germline assignment: CDR1 SEHNR and CDR2 FQNEAQ (reference sequence). CDR3 sequence reads: CASSFTRSGGRHV.

The V call is TRBV15, the J call TRBJ1-2, with no clear D. Trimming left V 4 bases short and J 0 bases short, with 6 bases between. CDR3 length equals 13 residues. Germline V gene data show CDR1 as LNHNV and CDR2 as YYDKDF (reference sequence). The CDR3 DNA follows: TGTGCCACCAGCAAGTCCACTAACTATGGCTACACCTTC. It yields the protein CATSKSTNYGYTF.

Worth noting for this clonotype: The junction departs from germline at one end; a sequencing error may be responsible. This chain links TRBV7-8 with TRBJ1-6; D unresolved. Germline CDR1 is SGHVS and CDR2 is FQNEAQ. CDR3 length: 14 amino acids. The CDR3 bases are TGTGCCAGCAGCTTGGACCTAGCGGGAGGTCGGGATACGTTT. It encodes CASSLDLAGGRDTF.

A remark on this clonotype: Sequence at one end of the junction differs from germline and may be a read error. The chain has TRBV2 and TRBJ2-1, with D perhaps TRBD1 or TRBD2 (6 bases each). Per germline, CDR1 SNHLY and CDR2 FYNNEI. The CDR3 contains 13 residues. The CDR3 DNA sequence: TGTGCCAGCGGGGACGGGGGCGCGGATGAGCAGTTCTTT. It translates to CASGDGGADEQFF.

Concerning this clonotype: A read error may produce the germline difference seen at one junction end. The chain recombines TRBV7-9 with TRBJ2-3; tentatively, D is TRBD2 (5 bases). The CDR3 runs to 14 residues. In germline, CDR1 is SEHNR, CDR2 FQNEAQ (reference sequence). CDR3 protein: CASSLAGNSADTHF. DNA for the CDR3: TGTGCCAGCAGCCTCGCCGGGAATTCCGCGGATACGCATTTT.